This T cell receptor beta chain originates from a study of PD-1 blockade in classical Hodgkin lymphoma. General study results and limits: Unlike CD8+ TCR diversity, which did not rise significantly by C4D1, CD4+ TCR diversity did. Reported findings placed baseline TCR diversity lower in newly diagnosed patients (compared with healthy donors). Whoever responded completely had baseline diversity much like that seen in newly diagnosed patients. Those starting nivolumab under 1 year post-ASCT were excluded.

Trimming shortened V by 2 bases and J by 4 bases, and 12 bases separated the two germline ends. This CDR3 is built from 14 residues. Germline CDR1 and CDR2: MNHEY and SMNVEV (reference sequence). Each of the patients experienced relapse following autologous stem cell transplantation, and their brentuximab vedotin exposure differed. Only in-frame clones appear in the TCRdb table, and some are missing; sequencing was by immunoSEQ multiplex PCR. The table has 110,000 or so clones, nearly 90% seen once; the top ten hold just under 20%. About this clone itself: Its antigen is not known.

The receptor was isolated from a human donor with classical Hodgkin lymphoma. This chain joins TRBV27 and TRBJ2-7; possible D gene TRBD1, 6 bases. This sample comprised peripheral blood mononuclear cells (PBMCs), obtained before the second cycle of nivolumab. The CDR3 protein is CASSLLAGAYEQYF. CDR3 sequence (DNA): TGTGCCAGCAGTTTACTGGCAGGGGCATACGAGCAGTACTTC.